This TCR beta chain originates from a study of tissue T cells after allogeneic stem cell transplantation (dated by TCRdb to between 2021 and 2022). Some background on the complete study: TCR beta repertoires were profiled across many tissues obtained from research autopsies of patients with and without GVHD, as well as in mouse models of GVHD. The human arm was a prospective observational study without blinding or randomization. Study-wide conclusions, independent of this receptor: In both patients and mice, T cells from blood and spleen picked up only a limited part of the TCR repertoire that was detected in tissues. Within patients, how anatomically similar tissues were was a major factor shaping TCR repertoire composition, regardless of disease or transplant status. Only a few T cell clones appeared in more than one patient, yet motif-based clustering showed tissue-specific repertoire signatures that were shared between patients. The study did not determine which tissue TCRs were alloreactive or antigen-specific, and some clones might have been persisting host cells. The patient cohort was small and clinically heterogeneous, and sampling depth was acknowledged as a limitation.

Library preparation was by the immunoSEQ multiplex PCR assay. Adaptive Biotechnologies performed the TCRbeta CDR3 sequencing at survey depth and reported CDR3 sequences, V/J genes, productive frequency and template counts. TCR beta CDR3 regions were amplified from genomic DNA rather than RNA. In the authors' own workflow: Jensen-Shannon divergence served to quantify pairwise repertoire overlap between tissues, with 0 meaning identical and 1 meaning complete divergence. Tissues were grouped by single-linkage agglomerative hierarchical clustering of pairwise JSD values, and the clustering results were shown as dendrograms. GLIPH2 was run on all patient samples with simulation_depth 1000, kmer_min_depth 3 and cdr3_length_cutoff 8, and groups with more than two unique CDR3s were retained. A standardized tissue-overlap score was calculated by extrapolating Jaccard GLIPH-group overlap across patients to a standard repertoire size of 1000 clones. Linear mixed-effect models, with tissue included as a fixed effect and individual included as a random effect, were used to assess associations of diversity with clinical or experimental variables. The table comes from immuneACCESS by way of TCRdb, which keeps in-frame sequences with V and J called. Part of the clones is missing from these tables; in studies checked, under half for an unresolved V gene and the rest for unknown reasons. For V, J and clone size, that table is used; D and trimming come from the DNA. The sample profile shows more than 45,000 clones; roughly 73% of them were found once. The ten biggest clones cover about 0.77% of the sample.

From its cysteine to its phenylalanine, the CDR3 spans 14 amino acids. Shown are 39 bases from within the CDR3, in frame from base 1. After removal of 0 bases from V and 3 bases from J, the junction retains 0 bases not matched to a gene. Taken from the germline V gene, the CDR1 and CDR2 loops are SGHSN and HYEKVE. About this clone itself: This receptor's antigen is unknown. Gene names and germline sequences here are the mouse ones. Read coverage stops 1 residue before the CDR3 terminus; the germline J gene supplies the remainder. Other DNA sequences from this sample encode an identical CDR3 as well.

The V and J segments used are TRBV12-1 and TRBJ2-1; 8 central bases correspond to TRBD2. The receptor was isolated from a pool of C57BL/6 mice in good health. Material for sequencing was sorted cells pooled from one or two spleens. The CDR3 region has the sequence CASSLWGGYAEQFF. The sequenced part of the CDR3 DNA is TGTGCCAGCTCTCTCTGGGGGGGCTATGCTGAGCAGTTC.